The present T cell receptor beta chain was sequenced within a study of T cell repertoires in cytomegalovirus infection. Across the whole study: Through public TCR beta signatures, both CMV infection and matching HLA type were indicated.

This clonotype was observed at least ten times. As yet, its antigen is unknown. The germline CDR1 and CDR2 sequences are WSHSY and SAAADI. The V gene lost 2 bases and the J gene lost 1 base, with 3 bases spanning the gap. CDR3 length: 13 amino acids. Overall study findings and caveats: HLA-C-restricted CMV-specific TCR beta clonotypes were dominant in the ex vivo response. Cumulative public TCR beta family frequency identified CMV carriers with the relevant HLA.

TCRdb itself ran the reads through MiXCR, one entry per CDR3 protein. The sample shows about 80,000 distinct CDR3 sequences, 3% to 4.5% of them seen only once. The chain uses TRBV10-2 and TRBJ2-1, with D hard to call. This clonotype was obtained from a human donor in good health (CMV status not recorded). Some clones in this sample may be carry-over from other donors' samples. Sequenced material: PBMCs. The CDR3 DNA sequence: TGCGCCAGCAGTGAGAATTCCTACAATGAGCAGTTCTTC. This sequence encodes CASSENSYNEQFF.